The present T cell receptor beta chain was sequenced within a study of CD8+CD57+ T cells in acquired aplastic anemia. Genomic DNA, serving as template, underwent TCR beta VDJ and CDR3 profiling. In TCRdb, the reads were re-called with MiXCR into one record per CDR3 protein. The sample carries over 150,000 distinct CDR3 sequences, roughly two thirds recorded once. Previously, flow cytometry had revealed CD8+CD57+ cell expansion in the patients chosen for sequencing. Each patient had severe acquired aplastic anemia. V lost 4 bases to trimming and J lost 4 bases; unmatched junction nucleotides: 15. The CDR3 runs to 17 residues. CDR1 and CDR2 from the germline V gene are SGDLS and YYNGEE.

The receptor's source is a human donor with aplastic anemia. The chain recombines TRBV9 with TRBJ1-1; TRBD1 matches at 8 bases. Sequenced: sorted CD4+, CD8+, or CD8+CD57+ T cells (not recorded which) from PBMCs. The CDR3 spells CASSPGDRTIGGTEAFF. CDR3 coding DNA: TGTGCCAGCAGCCCAGGGGACAGGACAATTGGGGGCACTGAAGCTTTCTTT.